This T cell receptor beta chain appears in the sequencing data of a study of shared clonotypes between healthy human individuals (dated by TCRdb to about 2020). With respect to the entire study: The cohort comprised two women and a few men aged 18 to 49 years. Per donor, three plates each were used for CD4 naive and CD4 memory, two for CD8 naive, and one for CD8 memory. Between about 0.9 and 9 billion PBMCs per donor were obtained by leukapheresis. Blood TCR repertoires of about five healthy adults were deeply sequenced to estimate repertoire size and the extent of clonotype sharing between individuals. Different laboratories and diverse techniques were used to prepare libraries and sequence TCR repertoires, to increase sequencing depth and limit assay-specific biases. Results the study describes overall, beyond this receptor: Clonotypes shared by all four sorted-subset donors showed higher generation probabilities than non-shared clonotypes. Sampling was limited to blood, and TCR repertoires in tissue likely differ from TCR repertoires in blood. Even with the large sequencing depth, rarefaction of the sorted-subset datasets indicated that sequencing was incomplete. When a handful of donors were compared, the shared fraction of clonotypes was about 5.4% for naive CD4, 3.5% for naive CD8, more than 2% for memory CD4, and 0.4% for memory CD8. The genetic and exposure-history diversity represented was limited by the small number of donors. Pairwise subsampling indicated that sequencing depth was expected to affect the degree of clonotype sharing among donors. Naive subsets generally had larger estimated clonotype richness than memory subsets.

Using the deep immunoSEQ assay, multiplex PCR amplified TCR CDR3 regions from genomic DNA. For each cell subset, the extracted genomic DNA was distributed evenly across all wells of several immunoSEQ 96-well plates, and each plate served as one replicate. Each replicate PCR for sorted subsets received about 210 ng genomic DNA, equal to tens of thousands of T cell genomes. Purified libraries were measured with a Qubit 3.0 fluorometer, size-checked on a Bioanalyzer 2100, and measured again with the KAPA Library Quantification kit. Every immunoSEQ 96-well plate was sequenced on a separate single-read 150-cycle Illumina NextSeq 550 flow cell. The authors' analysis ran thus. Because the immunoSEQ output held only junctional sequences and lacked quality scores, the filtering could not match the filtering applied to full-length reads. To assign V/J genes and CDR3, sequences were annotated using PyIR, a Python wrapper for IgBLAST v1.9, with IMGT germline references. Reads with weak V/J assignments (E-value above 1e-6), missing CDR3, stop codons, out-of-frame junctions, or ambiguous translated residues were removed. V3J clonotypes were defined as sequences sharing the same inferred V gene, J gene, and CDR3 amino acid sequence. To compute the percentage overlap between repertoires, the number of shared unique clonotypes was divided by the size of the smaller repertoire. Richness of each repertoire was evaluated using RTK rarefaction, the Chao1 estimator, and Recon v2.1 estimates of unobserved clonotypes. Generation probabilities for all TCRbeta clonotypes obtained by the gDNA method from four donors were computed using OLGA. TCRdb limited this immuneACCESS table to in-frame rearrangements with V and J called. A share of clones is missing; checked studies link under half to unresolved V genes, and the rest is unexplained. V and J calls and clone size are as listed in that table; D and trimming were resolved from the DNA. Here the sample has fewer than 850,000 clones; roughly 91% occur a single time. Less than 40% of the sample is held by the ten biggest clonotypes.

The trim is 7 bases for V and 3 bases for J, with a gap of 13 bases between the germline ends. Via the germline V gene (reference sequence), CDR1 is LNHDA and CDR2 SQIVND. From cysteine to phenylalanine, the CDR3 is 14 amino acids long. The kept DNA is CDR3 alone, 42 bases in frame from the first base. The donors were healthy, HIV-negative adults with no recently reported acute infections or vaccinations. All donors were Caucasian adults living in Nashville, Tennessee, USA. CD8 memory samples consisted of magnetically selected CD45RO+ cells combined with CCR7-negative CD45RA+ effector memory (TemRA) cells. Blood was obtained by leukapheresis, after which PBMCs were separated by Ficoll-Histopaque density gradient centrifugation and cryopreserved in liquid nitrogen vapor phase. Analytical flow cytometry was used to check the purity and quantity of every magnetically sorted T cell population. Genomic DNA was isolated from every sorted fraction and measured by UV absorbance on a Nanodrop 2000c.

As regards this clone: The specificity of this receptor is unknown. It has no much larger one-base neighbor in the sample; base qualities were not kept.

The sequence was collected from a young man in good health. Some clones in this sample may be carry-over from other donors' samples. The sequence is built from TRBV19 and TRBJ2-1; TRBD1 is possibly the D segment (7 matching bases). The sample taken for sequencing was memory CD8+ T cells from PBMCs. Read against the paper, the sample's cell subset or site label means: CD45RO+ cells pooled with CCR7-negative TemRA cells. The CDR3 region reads CASNTGEDYNEQFF. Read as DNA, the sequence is TGTGCCAGTAATACAGGGGAGGACTACAATGAGCAGTTCTTC. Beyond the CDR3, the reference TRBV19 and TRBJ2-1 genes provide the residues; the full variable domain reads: DGGITQSPKYLFRKEGQNVTLSCEQNLNHDAMYWYRQDPGQGLRLIYYSQIVNDFQKGDIAEGYSVSREKKESFPLTVTSAQKNPTAFYLCASNTGEDYNEQFFGPGTRLTVL.